This TCR beta chain appears in the sequencing data of a study of blood T cell repertoires in COVID-19. Study summary: Collection of acute and convalescent COVID-19 samples took place in the United States, Italy and Spain.

Using immunoSEQ multiplex PCR, the repertoire was profiled, and TCRdb retains in-frame clones only, with some absent. The table lists just over 300,000 clones, 70% to 90% of them singletons. Assignment of participants to cohorts was predicated upon participant-reported clinical history. Donors of Cohort 3 who recovered were those that had two negative PCRs, clearance, or symptom resolution. This CDR3 is built from 15 residues. From germline, CDR1 is SEHNR and CDR2 FQNEAQ (reference sequence). Trimming took 1 base from V and 2 from J, leaving 10 bases between them. Input material: PBMCs or T cells enriched from blood (not recorded which). This clonotype was sampled from a man aged 25 to 45 who had recovered from COVID-19. J is TRBJ2-3 and V is TRBV7-9; no reliable D call. CDR3 sequence: CASSLGHLTTDTQYF. The CDR3 coding sequence is TGTGCCAGCAGCTTAGGACACTTAACCACAGATACGCAGTATTTT. The whole variable domain, remainder taken from reference TRBV7-9 and TRBJ2-3, is DTGVSQNPRHKITKRGQNVTFRCDPISEHNRLYWYRQTLGQGPEFLTYFQNEAQLEKSRLLSDRFSAERPKGSFSTLEIQRTEQGDSAMYLCASSLGHLTTDTQYFGPGTRLTVL.